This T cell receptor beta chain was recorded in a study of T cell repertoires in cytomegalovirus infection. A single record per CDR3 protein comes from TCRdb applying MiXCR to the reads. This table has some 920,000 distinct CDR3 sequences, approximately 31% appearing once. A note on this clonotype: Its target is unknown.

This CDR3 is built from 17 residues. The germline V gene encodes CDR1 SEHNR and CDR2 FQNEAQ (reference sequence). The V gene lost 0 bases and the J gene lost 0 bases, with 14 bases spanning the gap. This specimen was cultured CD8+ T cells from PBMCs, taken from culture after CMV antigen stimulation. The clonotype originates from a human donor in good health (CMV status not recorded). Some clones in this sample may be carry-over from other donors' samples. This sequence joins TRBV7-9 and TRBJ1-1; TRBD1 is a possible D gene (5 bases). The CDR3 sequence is CASSLAFRQRMNTEAFF. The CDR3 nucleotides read TGTGCCAGCAGCTTAGCCTTTCGACAGCGGATGAACACTGAAGCTTTCTTT.